Presented here are 14 T cell receptor beta chains from one specimen sequenced in a study of blood T cell repertoires in COVID-19. The assay was immunoSEQ multiplex PCR, and TCRdb's table has in-frame clones only and misses some. The table has hundreds of thousands of clones, around 88% seen once. The specimen sequenced was peripheral blood. The source is a man aged 80 or over with acute or convalescent COVID-19.

The chain is built from TRBV6-5 and TRBJ1-2; possibly TRBD1 for D (6 bases). The CDR3 runs to 15 residues. V dropped 0 bases and J dropped 6 bases, with 14 bases sitting between them. Germline V CDR1 and CDR2: MNHEY, SVGAGI. CDR3 DNA: TGTGCCAGCAGTTACTCACAGGGAACGCAAGATGGCTACACCTTC. Translated, it gives CASSYSQGTQDGYTF.

This clone was detected a few times. V and J are TRBV6-2 or TRBV6-3 and TRBJ1-1; possibly TRBD1 for D (6 bases). V was trimmed by 4 bases and J by 0 bases, leaving 12 bases between them. There are 15 residues in the CDR3. CDR1 and CDR2 (germline): MNHEY, SVGEGT. The chain's CDR3 is CASSFRGLVNTEAFF. As DNA, the CDR3 is TGTGCCAGCAGTTTCAGGGGATTGGTGAACACTGAAGCTTTCTTT.

This chain connects TRBV6-2 or TRBV6-3 to TRBJ2-7, with D hard to call. This CDR3 comprises 11 residues. Germline values: CDR1 MNHEY, CDR2 SVGEGT. V was shortened by 4 bases and J by 2 bases, with 3 bases between the two germline ends. This CDR3 is CASSFTYEQYF. The DNA of the CDR3 is TGTGCCAGCAGTTTTACCTACGAGCAGTACTTC.

V usage is TRBV6-5 and J usage is TRBJ2-2; 7 positions agree with TRBD1. Looked up from germline, CDR1 is MNHEY and CDR2 is SVGAGI. The CDR3 consists of 14 residues. V dropped 6 bases and J dropped 4; count of bases not matched to a gene: 5. The CDR3 DNA follows: TGTGCCAGCAGAGCGACAGGGTCCACCGGGGAGCTGTTTTTT. Translated: CASRATGSTGELFF.

This chain connects TRBV10-3 to TRBJ1-1; D is possibly TRBD1 (5 bases). V gave up 2 bases and J gave up 3 bases, with 13 bases separating them. The CDR3 sequence is 15 residues long. Germline CDR1 is ENHRY and CDR2 is SYGVKD. The CDR3 bases are TGTGCCATCAGTGAGCGAACAGGTTCGGACACTGAAGCTTTCTTT. Translated, it gives CAISERTGSDTEAFF.

The chain employs TRBV4-1 and TRBJ1-2; TRBD1 matches 7 bases. This CDR3 is 14 amino acids long. CDR1 is MGHRA, CDR2 YSYEKL, per germline. V gave up 0 bases and J gave up 8 bases; unmatched junction bases: 6. Here the CDR3 DNA reads TGCGCCAGCAGCCAAGACTTCGACAGGGTCGGCTACACCTTC. It codes for CASSQDFDRVGYTF.

The chain joins TRBV6-1 to TRBJ1-2; D might be TRBD1 (5 bases). The germline V gene has CDR1 MNHNS and CDR2 SASEGT. The CDR3 length is 14 residues. The V end lost 1 base, the J end lost 2 bases, and 8 bases lay between the germline ends. CDR3 loop: CASSEERGNYGYTF. The CDR3, as DNA: TGTGCCAGCAGTGAAGAGCGGGGGAACTATGGCTACACCTTC.

The chain carries TRBV10-3 and TRBJ1-4; D is perhaps TRBD1 (5 bases). V was trimmed by 4 bases and J by 7 bases, leaving 10 bases between them. CDR3 length: 13 residues. In germline, CDR1 is ENHRY, CDR2 SYGVKD. The CDR3 DNA reads TGTGCCATCAGTGCCACAGGACCTGAAAAACTGTTTTTT. It yields the protein CAISATGPEKLFF.

V and J are TRBV29-1 and TRBJ1-2; a possible D gene is TRBD1 (5 bases). This CDR3 has 14 residues. Germline V gene data show CDR1 as SQVTM and CDR2 as ANQGSEA. Trimming cost V 0 bases and J 2 bases, with 10 bases left between them. CDR3 nucleotides: TGCAGCGTTGAAGATCGCGGGGCCAACTATGGCTACACCTTC. Translation: CSVEDRGANYGYTF.

The chain employs TRBV28 and TRBJ1-2; TRBD1 aligns across 11 bases. The CDR3 loop spans 15 amino acids. Germline CDR1 reads MDHEN; CDR2 reads SYDVKM. V was pared by 4 bases and J by 6 bases, with 7 bases of the junction left unmatched. CDR3 sequence reads: CASSSSGTGGNGYTF. The CDR3 bases are TGTGCCAGCAGTTCATCCGGGACAGGGGGGAATGGCTACACCTTC.

The CDR3 DNA reads as TGTGCCAGCAGCCCTCCCGCGGGAGGGCCAGGAGCCAAAAACATTCAGTACTTC. This codes for CASSPPAGGPGAKNIQYF. The V call is TRBV6-2 or TRBV6-3, the J call TRBJ2-4; 9 nucleotides align to TRBD2. V shed 6 bases and J 0 bases; nucleotides not matched to a gene: 12. Germline CDR1 reads MNHEY; CDR2 reads SVGEGT. This CDR3 is 18 amino acids long.

This chain joins TRBV19 and TRBJ2-6; 7 positions match TRBD1. Trimming at V came to 6 bases and at J to 4 bases, leaving 6 bases not matched to a gene. The CDR3 is 15 residues long. Germline assignment: CDR1 LNHDA and CDR2 SQIVND (reference sequence). The CDR3 spells CASRNRGAGANVLTF. DNA of the CDR3: TGTGCCAGTAGAAACAGGGGAGCAGGGGCCAACGTCCTGACTTTC. The full variable domain, its missing parts supplied by reference TRBV19 and TRBJ2-6, is DGGITQSPKYLFRKEGQNVTLSCEQNLNHDAMYWYRQDPGQGLRLIYYSQIVNDFQKGDIAEGYSVSREKKESFPLTVTSAQKNPTAFYLCASRNRGAGANVLTFGAGSRLTVL.

The gene calls are TRBV24-1 and TRBJ1-4, with a weak D call TRBD1 (5 bases). Trimming took 1 base from V and 0 from J, leaving 11 bases between them. The CDR3 has 17 amino acids. Per the germline V gene, CDR1 is KGHDR and CDR2 is SFDVKD. Here the CDR3 reads CATSDFLAGSTNEKLFF. For the CDR3, the DNA is TGTGCCACCAGTGATTTTTTGGCAGGGTCAACTAATGAAAAACTGTTTTTT.

V gene TRBV15 combines with J gene TRBJ1-2; 11 bases are shared with TRBD1. The V gene's germline CDR1 is LNHNV and CDR2 YYDKDF (reference sequence). The V segment lost 0 bases and the J segment 2 bases; nucleotides outside the gene matches: 11. The CDR3 has 19 residues. CDR3 residues: CATSRDAGMGQGENYGYTF. CDR3 DNA sequence: TGTGCCACCAGCAGAGATGCGGGGATGGGACAGGGGGAAAACTATGGCTACACCTTC. The full variable domain, completed using reference TRBV15 and TRBJ1-2, is DAMVIQNPRYQVTQFGKPVTLSCSQTLNHNVMYWYQQKSSQAPKLLFHYYDKDFNNEADTPDNFQSRRPNTSFCFLDIRSPGLGDTAMYLCATSRDAGMGQGENYGYTFGSGTRLTVV.